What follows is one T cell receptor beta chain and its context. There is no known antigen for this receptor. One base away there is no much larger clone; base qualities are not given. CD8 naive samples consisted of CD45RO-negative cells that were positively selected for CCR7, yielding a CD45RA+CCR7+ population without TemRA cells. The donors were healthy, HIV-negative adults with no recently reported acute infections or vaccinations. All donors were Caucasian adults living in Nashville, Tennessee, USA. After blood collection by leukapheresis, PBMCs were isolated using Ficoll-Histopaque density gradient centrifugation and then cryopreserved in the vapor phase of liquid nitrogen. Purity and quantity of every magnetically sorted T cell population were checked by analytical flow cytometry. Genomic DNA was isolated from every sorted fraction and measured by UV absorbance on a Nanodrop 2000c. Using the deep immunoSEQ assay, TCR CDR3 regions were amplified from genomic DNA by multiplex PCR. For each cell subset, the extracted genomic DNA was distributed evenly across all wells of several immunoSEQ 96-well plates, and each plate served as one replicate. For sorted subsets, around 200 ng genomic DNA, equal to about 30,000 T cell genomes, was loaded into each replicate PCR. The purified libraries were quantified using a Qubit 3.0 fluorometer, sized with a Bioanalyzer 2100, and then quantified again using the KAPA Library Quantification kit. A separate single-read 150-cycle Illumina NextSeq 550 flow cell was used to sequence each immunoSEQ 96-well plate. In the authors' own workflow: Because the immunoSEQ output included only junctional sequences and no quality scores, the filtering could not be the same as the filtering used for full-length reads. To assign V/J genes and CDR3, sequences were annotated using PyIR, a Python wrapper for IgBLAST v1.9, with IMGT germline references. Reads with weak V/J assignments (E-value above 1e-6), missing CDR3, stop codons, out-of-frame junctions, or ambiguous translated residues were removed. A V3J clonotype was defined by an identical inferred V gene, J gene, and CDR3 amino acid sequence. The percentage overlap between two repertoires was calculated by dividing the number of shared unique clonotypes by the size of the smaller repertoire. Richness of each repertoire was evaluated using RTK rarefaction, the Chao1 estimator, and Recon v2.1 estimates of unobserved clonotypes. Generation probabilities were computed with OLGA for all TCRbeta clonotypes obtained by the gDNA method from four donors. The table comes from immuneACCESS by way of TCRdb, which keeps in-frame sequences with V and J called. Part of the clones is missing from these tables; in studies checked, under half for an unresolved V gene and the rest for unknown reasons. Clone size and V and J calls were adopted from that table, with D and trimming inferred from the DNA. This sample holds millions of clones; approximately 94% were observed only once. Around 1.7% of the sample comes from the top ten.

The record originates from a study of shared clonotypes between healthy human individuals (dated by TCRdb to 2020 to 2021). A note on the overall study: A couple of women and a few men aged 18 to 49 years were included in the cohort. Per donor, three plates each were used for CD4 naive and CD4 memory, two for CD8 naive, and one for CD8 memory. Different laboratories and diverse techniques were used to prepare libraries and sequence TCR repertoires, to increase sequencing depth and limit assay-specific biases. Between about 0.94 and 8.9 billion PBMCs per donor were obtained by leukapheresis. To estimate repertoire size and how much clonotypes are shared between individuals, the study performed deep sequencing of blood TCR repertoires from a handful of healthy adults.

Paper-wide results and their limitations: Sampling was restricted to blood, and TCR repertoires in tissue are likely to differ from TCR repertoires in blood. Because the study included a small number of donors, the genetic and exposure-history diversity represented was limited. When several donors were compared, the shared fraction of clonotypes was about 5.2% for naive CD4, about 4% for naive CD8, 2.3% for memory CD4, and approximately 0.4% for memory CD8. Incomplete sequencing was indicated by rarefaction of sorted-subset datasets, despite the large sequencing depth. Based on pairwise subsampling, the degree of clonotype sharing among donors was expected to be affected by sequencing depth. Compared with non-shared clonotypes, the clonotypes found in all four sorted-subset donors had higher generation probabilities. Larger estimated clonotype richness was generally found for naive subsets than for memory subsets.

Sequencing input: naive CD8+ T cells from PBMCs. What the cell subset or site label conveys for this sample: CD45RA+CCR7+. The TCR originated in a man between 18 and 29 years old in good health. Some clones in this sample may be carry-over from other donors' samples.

The CDR3 reads CASRGFGNEQYF. The DNA sequence is as follows: TGTGCCAGCAGGGGTTTCGGGAACGAGCAGTACTTC. The sequence joins TRBV27 to TRBJ2-7; the D segment could be TRBD2, given 5 matching bases. Reading the germline V gene (reference sequence) gives CDR1 MNHEY and CDR2 SMNVEV. Its CDR3 holds 12 amino acids, cysteine through phenylalanine. Only the CDR3 DNA stays, 36 bases, in frame from base 1. V loses 6 bases of germline sequence and J loses 5 bases, and the interval between the two ends is 11 bases.